A selection of T cell receptor beta chains follows, all from one sample in a study of T-cell reconstitution after alpha-beta-depleted transplantation in children. In TCRdb, the PCR reads were re-called with MiXCR into one record per CDR3 protein. The top ten hold about 30% of the sample, which has over 400,000 distinct CDR3 sequences, over 40% seen once. The sequencing here drew on PBMCs, taken before TCRalphabeta/CD19-depleted stem cell transplant. The receptor set was obtained from a girl aged 2-10 years with aplastic anemia, due to receive a stem cell transplant. Each CDR3 is given with its conserved first and last residue. The order of the fields is V gene, D gene, J gene, clone size, CDR3 protein, CDR3 DNA. The D gene is left open where the match is weak. Clone size is shown for a subset of rows, as once, few, many or a class of expanded clone.

v_gene: TRBV6-1
d_gene: .
j_gene: TRBJ2-2
abundance: .
CDR3aa: CASSEAITGELFF
CDR3nt: TGTGCCAGCAGTGAAGCGATCACCGGGGAGCTGTTTTTT

v_gene: TRBV7-9
d_gene: .
j_gene: TRBJ2-5
abundance: .
CDR3aa: CASSFWQGNQETQYF
CDR3nt: TGTGCCAGCAGCTTTTGGCAGGGAAACCAAGAGACCCAGTACTTC

v_gene: TRBV3-1
d_gene: .
j_gene: TRBJ2-3
abundance: few
CDR3aa: CASSQNLADTQYF
CDR3nt: TGTGCCAGCAGCCAGAACTTGGCAGATACGCAGTATTTT

v_gene: TRBV3-1
d_gene: .
j_gene: TRBJ2-1
abundance: .
CDR3aa: CASSQEEVSSYNEQFF
CDR3nt: TGTGCCAGCAGCCAAGAGGAGGTAAGCTCCTACAATGAGCAGTTCTTC

v_gene: TRBV6-1
d_gene: .
j_gene: TRBJ2-3
abundance: .
CDR3aa: CASRLSGTPDTQYF
CDR3nt: TGTGCCAGCAGGCTATCGGGAACCCCAGATACGCAGTATTTT

v_gene: TRBV10-3
d_gene: .
j_gene: TRBJ2-1
abundance: .
CDR3aa: CAISDHQLKYNEQFF
CDR3nt: TGTGCCATCAGTGACCACCAGCTGAAATACAATGAGCAGTTCTTC

v_gene: TRBV6-1
d_gene: TRBD1
j_gene: TRBJ1-3
abundance: few
CDR3aa: CATRTGPSGNTIYF
CDR3nt: TGTGCCACCAGGACAGGCCCATCTGGAAACACCATATATTTT

v_gene: TRBV9
d_gene: TRBD2
j_gene: TRBJ2-7
abundance: .
CDR3aa: CASSVGAGGSRNEQYF
CDR3nt: TGTGCCAGCAGCGTAGGCGCGGGAGGGTCCCGAAACGAGCAGTACTTC

v_gene: TRBV27
d_gene: .
j_gene: TRBJ1-6
abundance: .
CDR3aa: CASSLDIGPLHF
CDR3nt: TGTGCCAGCAGTTTGGACATCGGCCCCCTCCACTTT

v_gene: TRBV6-5
d_gene: .
j_gene: TRBJ2-2
abundance: .
CDR3aa: CASSYRQTKVAPTGELFF
CDR3nt: TGTGCCAGCAGTTACAGACAGACCAAAGTGGCCCCTACCGGGGAGCTGTTTTTT

v_gene: TRBV20-1
d_gene: TRBD2
j_gene: TRBJ2-1
abundance: .
CDR3aa: CSAKLAGALNEQFF
CDR3nt: TGCAGTGCAAAACTAGCGGGAGCGTTAAATGAGCAGTTCTTC

v_gene: TRBV20-1
d_gene: TRBD1
j_gene: TRBJ2-7
abundance: few
CDR3aa: CSGDRGYEQYF
CDR3nt: TGCAGTGGGGACAGGGGGTACGAGCAGTACTTC

v_gene: TRBV7-6
d_gene: TRBD2
j_gene: TRBJ2-5
abundance: .
CDR3aa: CASSKGGLAGAQETQYF
CDR3nt: TGTGCCAGCAGCAAAGGAGGGCTAGCGGGAGCCCAAGAGACCCAGTACTTC

v_gene: TRBV20-1
d_gene: .
j_gene: TRBJ2-7
abundance: .
CDR3aa: CSASRDVSSYEQYF
CDR3nt: TGCAGTGCTAGTAGGGACGTGAGCTCCTACGAGCAGTACTTC

v_gene: TRBV6-1
d_gene: TRBD2
j_gene: TRBJ2-1
abundance: .
CDR3aa: CASSDRASGESYNEQFF
CDR3nt: TGTGCCAGCAGTGATCGGGCTAGCGGGGAGTCCTACAATGAGCAGTTCTTC

v_gene: TRBV20-1
d_gene: .
j_gene: TRBJ1-4
abundance: .
CDR3aa: CSALPGHLNEKLFF
CDR3nt: TGCAGTGCGTTACCGGGACACCTTAATGAAAAACTGTTTTTT

v_gene: TRBV6-1
d_gene: .
j_gene: TRBJ1-4
abundance: few
CDR3aa: CASSPRGGARTNEKLFF
CDR3nt: TGTGCCAGCAGTCCCCGGGGGGGGGCGAGAACTAATGAAAAACTGTTTTTT

v_gene: TRBV20-1
d_gene: TRBD1
j_gene: TRBJ1-5
abundance: many
CDR3aa: CSARGTQGGVISNQPQHF
CDR3nt: TGCAGTGCTAGAGGTACACAGGGGGGGGTGATAAGCAATCAGCCCCAGCATTTT

v_gene: TRBV12-3/TRBV12-4
d_gene: .
j_gene: TRBJ2-3
abundance: .
CDR3aa: CASSFQVIDTQYF
CDR3nt: TGTGCCAGCAGTTTCCAGGTTATTGATACGCAGTATTTT

v_gene: TRBV6-5
d_gene: .
j_gene: TRBJ2-5
abundance: .
CDR3aa: CASSYGTSETQYF
CDR3nt: TGTGCCAGCAGTTACGGGACTTCTGAGACCCAGTACTTC

v_gene: TRBV5-1
d_gene: .
j_gene: TRBJ2-6
abundance: .
CDR3aa: CASSSGRGISGANVLTF
CDR3nt: TGCGCCAGCAGCAGCGGACGGGGCATATCGGGGGCCAACGTCCTGACTTTC

v_gene: TRBV15
d_gene: TRBD1
j_gene: TRBJ1-4
abundance: many
CDR3aa: CATSRVRGHEKLFF
CDR3nt: TGTGCCACCAGCAGAGTCAGGGGGCACGAAAAACTGTTTTTT

v_gene: TRBV10-3
d_gene: TRBD2
j_gene: TRBJ2-1
abundance: .
CDR3aa: CAIRPGLGGNEQFF
CDR3nt: TGTGCCATCAGGCCGGGACTAGGGGGCAATGAGCAGTTCTTC

v_gene: TRBV6-5
d_gene: TRBD1
j_gene: TRBJ2-4
abundance: .
CDR3aa: CASSYSFPGTGVKDIQYF
CDR3nt: TGTGCCAGCAGTTACTCGTTTCCCGGGACAGGGGTCAAGGACATTCAGTACTTC